This T cell receptor (beta chain) emerged from a study of blood T cell repertoires in COVID-19. Study in general: T cells, B-cell-depleted T cells, or PBMCs supplied cDNA or gDNA.

The assay was immunoSEQ multiplex PCR, and TCRdb's table has in-frame clones only and misses some. The data contain a few hundred thousand clones, roughly 85% of them seen just once; the ten biggest clones take up about 4.6%. Trimming left V 2 bases short and J 2 bases short, with 16 bases between. Germline V gene sequence: CDR1 SGHAT, CDR2 FQNNGV. The CDR3 contains 17 residues. The chain combines TRBV11-2 with TRBJ2-4; D perhaps matches TRBD1 (6 bases). Sequences were obtained from peripheral blood. The source is a man in his 60s who had recovered from COVID-19. CDR3 nucleotide sequence: TGTGCCAGCAGCTTAAAATTAGGGGACACCCCCAAAAACATTCAGTACTTC. Translation: CASSLKLGDTPKNIQYF.